This entry lists 13 T cell receptor beta chains sequenced from one sample in a study of T cell responses to AZD1222 COVID-19 vaccine. Measured with immunoSEQ multiplex PCR; TCRdb has only the in-frame clones, and not every one. Of roughly 170,000 clones listed, 70% to 90% were seen once; the top ten hold more than 0.4%. This sample comprised peripheral blood, obtained on day 0 of AZD1222 vaccination. The receptors come from an adult in good health.

Here the CDR3 DNA reads TGTGCCTGGGCCAGGGAGATCCTGAACACTGAAGCTTTCTTT. Translated, it gives CAWAREILNTEAFF. The rearrangement joins TRBV30 to TRBJ1-1; maybe TRBD1 (5 bases). There are 14 residues in the CDR3. V lost 5 bases and J 0 bases, leaving 13 bases between the germline ends. Looked up from germline, CDR1 is GTSNPN and CDR2 is SVGIG (reference sequence).

The rearrangement joins TRBV4-2 to TRBJ1-5, with 7 positions matching TRBD1. V trimming: 4 bases; J trimming: 2 bases; junction bases outside the gene matches: 2. The CDR3 totals 14 residues. CDR1 is LGHNA and CDR2 is YNFKEQ in the germline V gene. In DNA form, the CDR3 reads TGTGCCAGCAGCCCCGGACAGGGCAATCAGCCCCAGCATTTT. Its protein is CASSPGQGNQPQHF.

The rearrangement uses TRBV6-5 and TRBJ1-2; no definite D call. Germline CDR1 and CDR2: MNHEY and SVGAGI. Trimming pared 10 bases from V and 3 bases from J, leaving 15 bases between. The CDR3 sequence is 13 residues long. CDR3 coding DNA: TGTGCCACCCGTTACGACGGATACTATGGCTACACCTTC. Translation gives CATRYDGYYGYTF.

This chain links TRBV19 with TRBJ2-7; maybe TRBD2 (6 bases). V lost 8 bases and J 2 bases, leaving 19 bases between the germline ends. The CDR3 length is 15 residues. CDR1 and CDR2 from the germline V gene are LNHDA and SQIVND (reference sequence). CDR3 sequence (DNA): TGTGCCAGTGCAATACCGGGACTTAGTGCCTACGAGCAGTACTTC. Residues: CASAIPGLSAYEQYF.

The rearrangement joins TRBV5-1 to TRBJ1-5, with TRBD1 matching over 9 bases. This CDR3 spans 15 amino acids. After removal of 4 bases from V and 2 bases from J, the junction contained 4 bases not matched to a gene. Germline assignment: CDR1 SGHRS and CDR2 YFSETQ. In DNA, the CDR3 is TGCGCCAGCAGCCCTACAGGGGGCGGCAATCAGCCCCAGCATTTT. Translated: CASSPTGGGNQPQHF. The whole variable domain, filled in from reference TRBV5-1 and TRBJ1-5, reads KAGVTQTPRYLIKTRGQQVTLSCSPISGHRSVSWYQQTPGQGLQFLFEYFSETQRNKGNFPGRFSGRQFSNSRSEMNVSTLELGDSALYLCASSPTGGGNQPQHFGDGTRLSIL.

This clone was counted between two and nine times. The chain employs TRBV4-1 and TRBJ1-5; 8 bases line up with TRBD1. This CDR3 has 17 amino acids. V shed 1 base and J 2 bases; nucleotides not matched to a gene: 7. Germline CDR1 is MGHRA and CDR2 is YSYEKL. CDR3 protein: CASSQAVSGGGNQPQHF. DNA of the CDR3: TGCGCCAGCAGCCAAGCCGTTTCAGGGGGCGGCAATCAGCCCCAGCATTTT.

This clone was observed once. This rearrangement joins TRBV9 to TRBJ2-3, with 10 positions matching TRBD2. The length of the CDR3 is 15 residues. CDR1 and CDR2 (germline): SGDLS, YYNGEE. J gave up 2 bases and V 6 bases, and 6 bases lay outside the gene matches. DNA for the CDR3: TGTGCCAGCACCTCAAGCGGGGGGGCCACAGATACGCAGTATTTT. This sequence encodes CASTSSGGATDTQYF.

This clone was observed a handful of times. The chain joins TRBV6-7 to TRBJ1-5; D not certain. TRBV6-7 has ORF status, its function being uncertain. CDR3 length equals 19 residues. V lost 6 bases, J lost 0 bases, and 24 bases lay in between. The CDR3 DNA sequence: TGTGCCAGCAGCAAGAACCTACAGCGAAGCGGGTATAGCAATCAGCCCCAGCATTTT. Encoded protein: CASSKNLQRSGYSNQPQHF.

A word on this clone: At the DNA level, this CDR3 is encoded by other sequences in the same sample as well. The DNA for the CDR3 is TGTGCCAGCAGTTACCGGGGAGGGAATGAAAAACTGTTTTTT. Translating it yields CASSYRGGNEKLFF. V and J are TRBV6-5 and TRBJ1-4; the D is unclear. The V gene lost 2 bases and the J gene lost 5 bases, with 9 bases spanning the gap. The CDR3 sequence is 14 residues long. Germline V CDR1 and CDR2: MNHEY, SVGAGI.

The gene calls are TRBV6-5 and TRBJ1-6; D is undetermined. V lost 6 bases to trimming and J lost 10 bases, with 13 bases between them. Germline values: CDR1 MNHEY, CDR2 SVGAGI. This CDR3 comprises 13 residues. The CDR3 sequence is CASRTRDESPLHF. In DNA, the CDR3 is TGTGCCAGCAGGACCCGAGATGAGTCACCCCTCCACTTT.

This clone has a handful of counts. The genes are TRBV10-2 and TRBJ1-5; tentatively, D is TRBD1 (5 bases). With 3 bases removed from V and 2 bases from J, the gap between germline ends came to 11 bases. Germline-derived CDR1 and CDR2 are WSHSY and SAAADI. CDR3 length: 15 residues. The CDR3 bases are TGCGCCAGCAGTGACCAGGGAGCGCGCAATCAGCCCCAGCATTTT. Amino acid sequence: CASSDQGARNQPQHF.

J is TRBJ2-7 and V is TRBV11-3; 9 nucleotides agree with TRBD1. Trimming took 3 bases from V and 5 from J; bases not matched to a gene: 2. The CDR3 is 13 amino acids. CDR1 SGHNT and CDR2 YENEEA come from the germline V gene. As DNA, the CDR3 is TGTGCCAGCAGCTTCCGACAGGGGGACGAGCAGTACTTC. It specifies CASSFRQGDEQYF.

The chain employs TRBV7-3 and TRBJ2-5; 8 nucleotides match TRBD1. Germline CDR1 reads SGHTA; CDR2 reads FQGTGA. Trimming cost V 5 bases and J 1 base; bases outside gene matches: 9. The CDR3 spans 16 residues. The CDR3 coding sequence is TGTGCCAGCAGCCGAGGACAGGGTACTGGCCAAGAGACCCAGTACTTC. Its translation is CASSRGQGTGQETQYF. Full variable domain (remainder filled in from reference TRBV7-3 and TRBJ2-5): GAGVSQTPSNKVTEKGKYVELRCDPISGHTALYWYRQSLGQGPEFLIYFQGTGAADDSGLPNDRFFAVRPEGSVSTLKIQRTERGDSAVYLCASSRGQGTGQETQYFGPGTRLLVL.